Given below is one T cell receptor (beta chain) in context. This specimen comes from a study of blood T cell repertoires in COVID-19. The V and J ends lost 3 bases and 6 bases respectively, with 11 bases between them. This CDR3 comprises 14 residues. The germline V gene has CDR1 LNHDA and CDR2 SQIVND (reference sequence). The method was immunoSEQ multiplex PCR; TCRdb's version includes in-frame clones alone and lacks a portion of them. Of fewer than 350,000 clones listed, 75% to 90% are singletons. The clonotype was recovered from a woman aged 50 to 60 who had recovered from COVID-19. V is TRBV19 and J is TRBJ1-4; no clear D. The source material was PBMCs or T cells enriched from blood (not recorded which). The CDR3 region has the DNA TGTGCCAGTAGTATTACCGGGGTCGATGAAAAACTGTTTTTT. Residues: CASSITGVDEKLFF.